The 2 T cell receptor beta chains below all came from one sample that was sequenced in a study of beta chain features in type 1 diabetes. Reverse transcribing all isolated RNA meant expressed TCRB transcripts were sequenced. Here immunoSEQ multiplex PCR was the method, and the copy in TCRdb shows in-frame clones only, minus some. In the table there are 350,000 to 400,000 clones, roughly 16% of which are singletons. The material sequenced was naive CD4+ T cells from blood. The receptor source for this set is a young woman in good health.

This clone was counted a few times. The CDR3 nucleotides read TGTGCCTGGAAAAGGGAGTTATACGAGCAGTACTTC. Encoded protein: CAWKRELYEQYF. The gene calls are TRBV30 and TRBJ2-7; tentatively, D is TRBD2 (5 bases). Trimming removed 4 bases at V and 4 bases at J, with 11 bases between. The length of the CDR3 is 12 residues. The V gene's germline CDR1 is GTSNPN and CDR2 SVGIG (reference sequence). Full variable domain (rest looked up from reference TRBV30 and TRBJ2-7): SQTIHQWPATLVQPVGSPLSLECTVEGTSNPNLYWYRQAAGRGLQLLFYSVGIGQISSEVPQNLSASRPQDRQFILSSKKLLLSDSGFYLCAWKRELYEQYFGPGTRLTVT.

This clone was counted a few times. This chain links TRBV29-1 with TRBJ2-1, with TRBD2 matching 12 bases. This CDR3 region has 16 residues. Unmatched junction bases numbered 6, after V lost 2 bases and J lost 4 bases. Germline V lookup: CDR1 SQVTM, CDR2 ANQGSEA. The CDR3 DNA reads TGCAGCGTTGAAATCCTAGCGGGAGGGCCGTACAATGAGCAGTTCTTC. Protein: CSVEILAGGPYNEQFF.